Below, 13 T cell receptor beta chains from the same sample are listed, as sequenced in a study of blood T cells in healthy people across ages. The use of a sample-barcoded 5' primer and a J-beta primer mix characterized a second PCR of roughly 7 to 12 cycles. Each CDR3 protein is one row after TCRdb ran MiXCR on the 5' RACE reads. The sample shows 600,000 or so distinct CDR3 sequences, around 20% of them seen only once. The sample taken for sequencing was blood. Every receptor here comes from a man aged 70 or older in good health.

This clonotype was counted between two and nine times. The chain joins TRBV20-1 to TRBJ2-5; the D gene is possibly TRBD1 (6 bases). The DNA end is more similar to TRBJ2-7, so the J call may be wrong. Germline V lookup: CDR1 DFQATT, CDR2 SNEGSKA (reference sequence). The CDR3 extends over 12 amino acids. In nucleotides, the CDR3 is TGCAGTGCTGCCCGGGACATCTACGAGCAGTACTTC. As protein: CSAARDIYEQYF.

This clonotype was observed a handful of times. The chain joins TRBV5-1 to TRBJ2-3, with 9 bases identical to TRBD2. Germline trimming cut 5 bases from V and 0 bases from J; bases unmatched to any gene: 7. The length of the CDR3 is 16 residues. Looked up from germline, CDR1 is SGHRS and CDR2 is YFSETQ. The CDR3 spells CASRPSSGTSTDTQYF. CDR3 coding DNA: TGCGCCAGCAGACCTTCTAGCGGGACTAGCACAGATACGCAGTATTTT.

This clonotype came up a few times. J is TRBJ2-1 and V is TRBV2, with D hard to call. The germline V gene has CDR1 SNHLY and CDR2 FYNNEI. The V end was cut by 5 bases, the J end by 4 bases, with 15 bases between. This CDR3 spans 15 amino acids. CDR3 residues: CASSPVPNFYNEQFF. CDR3 in DNA: TGTGCCAGCAGTCCCGTCCCCAACTTTTACAATGAGCAGTTCTTC. Based on the CDR3 plus reference TRBV2 and TRBJ2-1, the full variable domain is EPEVTQTPSHQVTQMGQEVILRCVPISNHLYFYWYRQILGQKVEFLVSFYNNEISEKSEIFDDQFSVERPDGSNFTLKIRSTKLEDSAMYFCASSPVPNFYNEQFFGPGTRLTVL.

This clonotype was seen at least ten times. The rearrangement links TRBV3-1 to TRBJ2-1; 10 bases map to TRBD2. The CDR3 covers 14 residues. Unmatched junction bases numbered 3, after V lost 4 bases and J lost 6 bases. CDR1 and CDR2 from the germline V gene are LGHDT and YNNKEL (reference sequence). The CDR3: CASSPRTSGNEQFF. Here the CDR3 DNA reads TGTGCCAGCAGCCCCAGGACTAGCGGCAATGAGCAGTTCTTC.

This clonotype came up a few times. The chain is built from TRBV6-5 and TRBJ2-4, with D possibly TRBD1 on 6 matching bases. Germline loops: CDR1 MNHEY, CDR2 SVGAGI. This CDR3 contains 13 residues. V dropped 0 bases and J dropped 8 bases, with 8 bases sitting between them. DNA of the CDR3: TGTGCCAGCAGTTACTCAGGGGGAGACATTCAGTACTTC. It translates to CASSYSGGDIQYF.

This clonotype was found many times. This chain links TRBV6-5 with TRBJ2-1, with TRBD2 as a possible D gene (6 bases). CDR3 length: 14 amino acids. V lost 9 bases and J lost 4, with 16 bases in between. Germline V gene data show CDR1 as MNHEY and CDR2 as SVGAGI. Written as DNA, the CDR3 is TGTGCCAGTAGCCTTCGGGGACTGTACAATGAGCAGTTCTTC. It yields the protein CASSLRGLYNEQFF.

There are a few counts of this clonotype. J is TRBJ2-2 and V is TRBV20-1, with 8 bases aligning to TRBD1. Germline V gene lookup returns CDR1 DFQATT and CDR2 SNEGSKA (reference sequence). V shed 3 bases, J shed 5 bases, and the junction held 5 bases outside the gene matches. This CDR3 region has 14 residues. The CDR3, as DNA: TGCAGTGCTAGGACAGGGGCAATGACCGGGGAGCTGTTTTTT. This encodes CSARTGAMTGELFF.

This clonotype was counted between two and nine times. The chain links TRBV10-3 to TRBJ2-1; D tentatively fits TRBD1 or TRBD2 (6 bases each). Germline V gene lookup returns CDR1 ENHRY and CDR2 SYGVKD. The ends were cut back, 2 bases at V and 4 bases at J, with 15 bases in the middle. The CDR3 covers 16 residues. The CDR3 region is CAISETGAPLYNEQFF. The CDR3 DNA reads TGTGCCATCAGTGAGACGGGGGCTCCACTTTACAATGAGCAGTTCTTC.

This clonotype was observed a few times. This rearrangement joins TRBV5-1 to TRBJ2-1; the match to TRBD1 covers 8 bases. The V gene end was trimmed by 0 bases and the J gene end by 7 bases; junction bases not matched to a gene: 6. This CDR3 has 15 amino acids. CDR1 and CDR2 from the germline V gene are SGHRS and YFSETQ. In DNA form, the CDR3 reads TGCGCCAGCAGCTTGGATCAGGGGGCGCGTAATGAGCAGTTCTTC. Translated: CASSLDQGARNEQFF. Variable domain in full (rest from reference TRBV5-1 and TRBJ2-1): KAGVTQTPRYLIKTRGQQVTLSCSPISGHRSVSWYQQTPGQGLQFLFEYFSETQRNKGNFPGRFSGRQFSNSRSEMNVSTLELGDSALYLCASSLDQGARNEQFFGPGTRLTVL.

This chain uses TRBV7-2 with TRBJ1-3; 9 nucleotides match TRBD1. CDR1 and CDR2 (germline): SGHTA, FQGNSA. J was trimmed by 4 bases and V by 6 bases; bases with no gene match: 7. This CDR3 has 15 amino acids. The CDR3 loop is CASSNRGQKGNTIYF. In DNA form, the CDR3 reads TGTGCCAGCAGTAACAGGGGGCAAAAAGGAAACACCATATATTTT.

This chain connects TRBV29-1 to TRBJ2-7; TRBD1 or TRBD2 may be the D gene (5 bases each). This CDR3 has 13 amino acids. The germline V gene has CDR1 SQVTM and CDR2 ANQGSEA. Between the trimmed V and J ends, which lost 5 bases and 1 base, there was a span of 12 bases. CDR3 amino acids: CSVSRGVSYEQYF. The CDR3 region has the DNA TGCAGCGTTAGCAGAGGGGTTTCCTACGAGCAGTACTTC.

This clonotype was observed a handful of times. One end of the junction is discordant with germline, which a read error may explain. The rearrangement links TRBV5-1 to TRBJ2-2; 12 positions match TRBD2. From germline, CDR1 is SGHRS and CDR2 YFSETQ. This CDR3 is built from 15 residues. The CDR3 DNA sequence: TGCGCCAGCAGCCGGACTAGCGGGGACACCCGGGAGCTGTTTTTT. Amino acids: CASSRTSGDTRELFF.

The count of this clonotype is one. The chain has TRBV4-3 and TRBJ2-3; D unclear. Trimming took off 1 base at V and 14 bases at J, with 19 bases between the two ends. CDR1 LGHNA and CDR2 YSLEER come from the germline V gene. The CDR3 is 14 residues long. Here the CDR3 DNA reads TGCGCCAGCAGCCAAGGCATTACCGAACGCCCGGTGTATTTT. Translating it yields CASSQGITERPVYF.